Following are 17 T cell receptor beta chains from one sample sequenced in a study of T cell changes during pregnancy in multiple sclerosis. TCRdb's table, derived via immunoSEQ multiplex PCR, lists solely in-frame clones and lacks some. The sample carries 25,000 to 30,000 clones, more than 75% recorded once. The specimen was CD8+ T cells from peripheral blood mononuclear cells, collected after pregnancy. These receptors were obtained from a female donor with multiple sclerosis, enrolled in a pregnancy study.

This clone was observed a handful of times. V and J are TRBV5-1 and TRBJ1-6; 7 bases are shared with TRBD1. The V gene's germline CDR1 is SGHRS and CDR2 YFSETQ. The ends lost 3 bases at V and 10 bases at J; junction bases unmatched: 10. The length of the CDR3 is 15 residues. The CDR3 reads CASSSSTGVGSPLHF. As DNA, the CDR3 is TGCGCCAGCAGCTCCTCAACAGGGGTAGGATCACCCCTCCACTTT. The variable domain in full, with the rest retrieved from reference TRBV5-1 and TRBJ1-6, is KAGVTQTPRYLIKTRGQQVTLSCSPISGHRSVSWYQQTPGQGLQFLFEYFSETQRNKGNFPGRFSGRQFSNSRSEMNVSTLELGDSALYLCASSSSTGVGSPLHFGNGTRLTVT.

This clone was detected only a few times. The chain is built from TRBV6-4 and TRBJ2-3; 10 bases map to TRBD2. V gave up 3 bases and J gave up 5 bases; unmatched junction bases: 5. Germline CDR1 and CDR2: MRHNA and SNTAGT. There are 15 residues in the CDR3. CDR3 residues: CASSEEAGGQDTQYF. CDR3 sequence (DNA): TGTGCCAGCAGTGAGGAAGCGGGGGGGCAAGATACGCAGTATTTT.

V is TRBV5-6 and J is TRBJ2-5; TRBD2 matches at 10 bases. The CDR3 consists of 16 residues. CDR1 is SGHDT, CDR2 YYEEEE, per germline. V dropped 4 bases and J dropped 7; count of bases not matched to a gene: 13. CDR3 nucleotide sequence: TGTGCCAGCAGCCCGGGGGGTCTTAGCGGGGGGTGGACCCAGTACTTC. Translating it yields CASSPGGLSGGWTQYF.

This clone was counted once. CDR3 in amino acids: CASTSGAMEQYF. CDR3 sequence (DNA): TGTGCCAGTACCTCAGGGGCTATGGAGCAGTACTTC. The chain employs TRBV7-8 and TRBJ2-7; D may be TRBD1 (6 bases). The CDR3 loop spans 12 amino acids. Per the germline V gene, CDR1 is SGHVS and CDR2 is FQNEAQ. The germline V and J ends were trimmed by 9 bases and 7 bases, with 16 bases remaining between them.

The genes are TRBV7-3 and TRBJ2-5; 8 nucleotides line up with TRBD2. CDR1 SGHTA and CDR2 FQGTGA come from the germline V gene. Trimming cost V 1 base and J 5 bases; bases outside gene matches: 6. The CDR3 runs to 15 residues. CDR3 coding DNA: TGTGCCAGCAGCTTAAGGGCGGGGGGCTGGGAGACCCAGTACTTC. It yields the protein CASSLRAGGWETQYF.

The chain employs TRBV9 and TRBJ2-3; no reliable D call. The V and J ends lost 0 bases and 6 bases respectively, with 23 bases between them. CDR1 is SGDLS, CDR2 YYNGEE, per germline. The CDR3 spans 18 residues. The CDR3 DNA reads as TGTGCCAGCAGCGTAGGATTGGTGGTTACACTATCGGAGGATACGCAGTATTTT. This gives the protein CASSVGLVVTLSEDTQYF.

This chain links TRBV13 with TRBJ1-5, with D perhaps TRBD1 (6 bases). V gave up 5 bases and J gave up 8 bases, with 16 bases separating them. The germline gives CDR1 PRHDT, CDR2 FYEKMQ (reference sequence). The CDR3 is 14 amino acids. CDR3 sequence reads: CASSLRDTSEPQHF. In DNA form, the CDR3 reads TGTGCCAGCAGCCTCCGGGACACCTCTGAGCCCCAGCATTTT.

As for this clone: This may be a read error: a much more frequent sequence differs by one nucleotide. Other DNA sequences from this sample encode an identical CDR3 as well. V and J are TRBV6-1 and TRBJ2-2; no clear D. Deletions cut 1 base from V and 4 bases from J, with 4 bases between. From germline, CDR1 is MNHNS and CDR2 SASEGT. The CDR3 runs 13 residues. The CDR3 DNA reads as TGTGCCAGCAGTGAAGGGGCCACCGGGGAGCTGTTTTTT. It yields the protein CASSEGATGELFF.

The chain is built from TRBV13 and TRBJ2-4; D is possibly TRBD1 (5 bases). CDR1 is PRHDT, CDR2 FYEKMQ, per germline (reference sequence). V lost 3 bases, J lost 4 bases, and 7 bases lay in between. CDR3 size: 13 residues. Here the CDR3 DNA reads TGTGCCAGCAGCTTGGGGCGTAAAAACATTCAGTACTTC. Protein sequence: CASSLGRKNIQYF.

This chain links TRBV4-3 with TRBJ2-7; TRBD1 is a possible D gene (5 bases). V lost 2 bases and J 0 bases, leaving 11 bases between the germline ends. This CDR3 spans 15 amino acids. The germline V gene encodes CDR1 LGHNA and CDR2 YSLEER. DNA of the CDR3: TGCGCCAGCAGCCAATGGGGCGGTCCCTCCTACGAGCAGTACTTC. Translated, it gives CASSQWGGPSYEQYF.

This clone was picked up one time. The rearrangement joins TRBV27 to TRBJ2-5, with TRBD2 matching 7 bases. The CDR3 is 17 residues long. Unmatched junction bases numbered 14, after V lost 5 bases and J lost 2 bases. From germline, CDR1 is MNHEY and CDR2 SMNVEV (reference sequence). The CDR3 DNA reads as TGTGCCAGCAGTCCCCTCCCACTAGCGCTACTTCAAGAGACCCAGTACTTC. Residues: CASSPLPLALLQETQYF.

The chain links TRBV2 to TRBJ1-5; possible D gene TRBD1, 6 bases. Germline CDR1 is SNHLY and CDR2 is FYNNEI. CDR3 size: 18 residues. V lost 5 bases to trimming and J lost 2 bases, with 22 bases between them. In DNA form, the CDR3 reads TGTGCCAGCAGTCTAACCCGGGACACAGAGGGGGGCAATCAGCCCCAGCATTTT. Encoded protein: CASSLTRDTEGGNQPQHF.

This chain joins TRBV5-1 and TRBJ1-2; 8 bases match TRBD1. The CDR3 length is 16 residues. Germline lookup yields CDR1 SGHRS and CDR2 YFSETQ. The junction had 8 bases not matched to a gene; V was cut back by 0 bases and J by 4 bases. Written as DNA, the CDR3 is TGCGCCAGCAGCTTGGGGGCACCCGGGACAGGCTATGGCTACACCTTC. It encodes CASSLGAPGTGYGYTF.

This chain uses TRBV7-8 with TRBJ1-1; D unresolved. This CDR3 is built from 14 residues. V was clipped by 0 bases and J by 1 base, with 6 bases between them. Germline assignment: CDR1 SGHVS and CDR2 FQNEAQ. DNA for the CDR3: TGTGCCAGCAGCTTAGCGCCAGGGAACACTGAAGCTTTCTTT. This codes for CASSLAPGNTEAFF.

A few counts support this clone. This chain joins TRBV6-6 and TRBJ1-2, with 7 nucleotides matching TRBD1. CDR1 and CDR2 from the germline V gene are MNHNY and SVGAGI (reference sequence). The CDR3 totals 14 residues. V lost 5 bases to trimming and J lost 1 base; unmatched junction nucleotides: 4. CDR3 region: CASSPDRDNYGYTF. Written as DNA, the CDR3 is TGTGCCAGCAGTCCCGACAGGGATAACTATGGCTACACCTTC.

The chain joins TRBV4-1 to TRBJ1-5; 9 bases agree with TRBD1. This CDR3 has 17 residues. CDR1 MGHRA and CDR2 YSYEKL come from the germline V gene. V lost 1 base, J lost 3 bases, and 7 bases stayed unmatched. This CDR3 reads CASSQAATGGINQPQHF. The CDR3 DNA is TGCGCCAGCAGCCAAGCGGCGACAGGGGGGATCAATCAGCCCCAGCATTTT.

This clone was seen once. The chain is built from TRBV18 and TRBJ1-1; TRBD1 matches 8 bases. V was clipped by 3 bases and J by 6 bases; unmatched bases: 15. This CDR3 contains 17 residues. Per the germline V gene, CDR1 is KGHSH and CDR2 is LQKENI. The CDR3 region has the DNA TGTGCCAGCTCACCTCTACCTCGGACAGGGAGGAGCGCTGAAGCTTTCTTT. As protein: CASSPLPRTGRSAEAFF.